A selection of T cell receptor beta chains follows, all from one sample in a study of T cells in Graves' hyperthyroidism and ophthalmopathy. TCRdb re-called the multiplex PCR reads with MiXCR, one entry per CDR3 protein. The sample has around 300,000 distinct CDR3 sequences; roughly 13% are singletons. Sequenced: blood. The origin of the receptors is a woman under 40 with Graves' hyperthyroidism that later progressed to Graves' ophthalmopathy. The CDR3 runs from the conserved cysteine through the conserved F or W. The D gene is left open where the match is weak. Size values are once, few and many counts, or a class for expanded clones, and some rows have none.

d_call: .
v_call: TRBV5-1
clone_size: .
j_call: TRBJ1-5
cdr3_aa: CANSLDGGSNQPQHF
cdr3_nt: TGCGCCAACAGCCTGGACGGAGGTTCCAATCAGCCCCAGCATTTT

d_call: .
v_call: TRBV12-3/TRBV12-4
clone_size: many
j_call: TRBJ1-5
cdr3_aa: CASSPRDGRDQPQHF
cdr3_nt: TGTGCCAGCAGTCCCCGGGATGGAAGAGATCAGCCCCAGCATTTT

d_call: .
v_call: TRBV18
clone_size: many
j_call: TRBJ2-7
cdr3_aa: CASSRDKTYEQYF
cdr3_nt: TGTGCCAGCTCTCGGGACAAGACCTACGAGCAGTACTTC

d_call: .
v_call: TRBV3-1
clone_size: .
j_call: TRBJ2-3
cdr3_aa: CASSQDIQVTQYF
cdr3_nt: TGTGCCAGCAGCCAAGATATCCAAGTTACGCAGTATTTT

d_call: TRBD1
v_call: TRBV27
clone_size: .
j_call: TRBJ2-1
cdr3_aa: CASSSTGSHNEQSF
cdr3_nt: TGTGCCAGCAGTTCGACAGGGTCCCACAATGAGCAGTCCTTC

d_call: .
v_call: TRBV19
clone_size: few
j_call: TRBJ1-1
cdr3_aa: CASSIAQSSEAFF
cdr3_nt: TGTGCCAGTAGTATAGCCCAGTCTTCTGAAGCTTTCTTT

d_call: .
v_call: TRBV20-1
clone_size: .
j_call: TRBJ1-1
cdr3_aa: CSVIGTPWAEAFF
cdr3_nt: TGCAGTGTAATCGGGACACCTTGGGCTGAAGCTTTCTTT

d_call: .
v_call: TRBV6-1
clone_size: few
j_call: TRBJ2-7
cdr3_aa: CASSGDGSSYEQYF
cdr3_nt: TGTGCCAGCAGTGGAGACGGAAGCTCCTACGAGCAGTACTTC

d_call: TRBD1
v_call: TRBV7-9
clone_size: few
j_call: TRBJ1-3
cdr3_aa: CASSPKVADRSSGNTIYF
cdr3_nt: TGTGCCAGCTCCCCTAAGGTGGCGGACAGGAGCTCTGGAAACACCATATATTTT

d_call: .
v_call: TRBV7-9
clone_size: many
j_call: TRBJ2-7
cdr3_aa: CASSSATETYEQYF
cdr3_nt: TGTGCCAGCAGCTCCGCCACTGAGACCTACGAGCAGTACTTC

d_call: TRBD1
v_call: TRBV20-1
clone_size: many
j_call: TRBJ2-3
cdr3_aa: CSQEDRGVDTQYF
cdr3_nt: TGCAGTCAAGAGGACAGGGGCGTAGATACGCAGTATTTT

d_call: .
v_call: TRBV5-8
clone_size: many
j_call: TRBJ2-2
cdr3_aa: CASSLEPTRGTGELFF
cdr3_nt: TGTGCCAGCAGCTTGGAACCAACAAGGGGCACCGGGGAGCTGTTTTTT

d_call: .
v_call: TRBV7-2
clone_size: many
j_call: TRBJ2-7
cdr3_aa: CASRQAPYEQYF
cdr3_nt: TGTGCCAGCCGCCAGGCCCCCTACGAGCAGTACTTC

d_call: .
v_call: TRBV6-1
clone_size: many
j_call: TRBJ2-3
cdr3_aa: CASSRAQMDTQYF
cdr3_nt: TGTGCCAGCAGTCGGGCACAGATGGATACGCAGTATTTT

d_call: .
v_call: TRBV6-2/TRBV6-3
clone_size: many
j_call: TRBJ2-1
cdr3_aa: CASSQRKYTLGNEQFF
cdr3_nt: TGTGCCAGCAGCCAAAGAAAGTACACCTTGGGCAATGAGCAGTTCTTC

d_call: .
v_call: TRBV27
clone_size: many
j_call: TRBJ2-5
cdr3_aa: CASSLEIGGETQYF
cdr3_nt: TGTGCCAGCAGTTTAGAGATCGGAGGGGAGACCCAGTACTTC

d_call: .
v_call: TRBV10-3
clone_size: many
j_call: TRBJ2-2
cdr3_aa: CAISDVGHNTGELFF
cdr3_nt: TGTGCCATCAGTGACGTCGGGCACAACACCGGGGAGCTGTTTTTT

d_call: TRBD1
v_call: TRBV6-1
clone_size: many
j_call: TRBJ1-2
cdr3_aa: CASRGTGDVYGYTF
cdr3_nt: TGTGCCAGCAGGGGGACAGGGGACGTCTATGGCTACACCTTC

d_call: .
v_call: TRBV5-1
clone_size: .
j_call: TRBJ2-5
cdr3_aa: CASSLGQKIQETQYF
cdr3_nt: TGCGCCAGCAGCTTAGGTCAGAAGATTCAAGAGACCCAGTACTTC

d_call: .
v_call: TRBV20-1
clone_size: many
j_call: TRBJ2-5
cdr3_aa: CSARPLASSWGETQYF
cdr3_nt: TGCAGTGCTCGGCCACTAGCTTCTAGCTGGGGAGAGACCCAGTACTTC

d_call: TRBD2
v_call: TRBV10-3
clone_size: many
j_call: TRBJ2-1
cdr3_aa: CAISESGLAGGNEQFF
cdr3_nt: TGTGCCATCAGTGAGTCGGGACTAGCGGGAGGAAATGAGCAGTTCTTC

d_call: TRBD1
v_call: TRBV28
clone_size: many
j_call: TRBJ1-2
cdr3_aa: CASSFTGDYGYTF
cdr3_nt: TGTGCCAGCAGTTTCACAGGGGACTATGGCTACACCTTC

d_call: TRBD2
v_call: TRBV7-2
clone_size: many
j_call: TRBJ2-5
cdr3_aa: CASSLALLAGVETQYF
cdr3_nt: TGTGCCAGCAGCTTAGCGCTACTAGCGGGAGTAGAGACCCAGTACTTC

d_call: .
v_call: TRBV6-2/TRBV6-3
clone_size: many
j_call: TRBJ2-6
cdr3_aa: CASSYLAASGANVLTF
cdr3_nt: TGTGCCAGCAGTTACTTAGCTGCCTCTGGGGCCAACGTCCTGACTTTC

d_call: TRBD2
v_call: TRBV4-3
clone_size: few
j_call: TRBJ2-3
cdr3_aa: CASSQELAGGPATDTQYF
cdr3_nt: TGCGCCAGCAGCCAAGAGTTAGCGGGAGGGCCCGCGACAGATACGCAGTATTTT

d_call: TRBD1
v_call: TRBV27
clone_size: many
j_call: TRBJ1-1
cdr3_aa: CASSSGTGFTEAFF
cdr3_nt: TGTGCCAGCAGTTCCGGGACAGGGTTCACTGAAGCTTTCTTT

d_call: TRBD1
v_call: TRBV3-1
clone_size: many
j_call: TRBJ1-2
cdr3_aa: CASSPDAGGSYYGYTF
cdr3_nt: TGTGCCAGCAGCCCGGACGCAGGGGGCTCTTACTATGGCTACACCTTC

d_call: .
v_call: TRBV6-1
clone_size: many
j_call: TRBJ2-1
cdr3_aa: CASSEGTSPVIGQFF
cdr3_nt: TGTGCCAGCAGTGAAGGGACCTCCCCCGTCATCGGGCAGTTCTTC

d_call: .
v_call: TRBV7-2
clone_size: many
j_call: TRBJ2-3
cdr3_aa: CASSLSERHSFVGYF
cdr3_nt: TGTGCCAGCAGCTTAAGTGAGCGGCACAGTTTCGTAGGGTATTTT

d_call: .
v_call: TRBV11-1
clone_size: .
j_call: TRBJ1-6
cdr3_aa: CASSLRADLSSPLHF
cdr3_nt: TGTGCCAGCAGCCTACGGGCCGACCTGAGTTCACCCCTCCACTTT

d_call: TRBD2
v_call: TRBV7-2
clone_size: many
j_call: TRBJ2-7
cdr3_aa: CASSFGGVFFEQYF
cdr3_nt: TGTGCCAGCAGCTTCGGGGGGGTCTTTTTCGAGCAGTACTTC

d_call: .
v_call: TRBV4-1
clone_size: .
j_call: TRBJ2-1
cdr3_aa: CASSQGGARSSLNEQFF
cdr3_nt: TGCGCCAGCAGCCAAGGAGGCGCGCGGAGCTCCTTAAATGAGCAGTTCTTC

d_call: .
v_call: TRBV28
clone_size: many
j_call: TRBJ2-7
cdr3_aa: CASSFLGADGSSYEQYF
cdr3_nt: TGTGCCAGCAGTTTCTTAGGGGCGGATGGCAGCTCCTACGAGCAGTACTTC

d_call: .
v_call: TRBV27
clone_size: many
j_call: TRBJ2-3
cdr3_aa: CASTQTPTQAPEILEPDTQYF
cdr3_nt: TGTGCCAGCACTCAAACACCTACTCAGGCGCCTGAGATCTTGGAACCAGATACGCAGTATTTT

d_call: .
v_call: TRBV4-2
clone_size: .
j_call: TRBJ2-1
cdr3_aa: CASSQDPRVEQFF
cdr3_nt: TGTGCCAGCAGCCAAGATCCCAGGGTAGAGCAGTTCTTC

d_call: .
v_call: TRBV24-1
clone_size: few
j_call: TRBJ2-4
cdr3_aa: CATSDVNQGGDIQYF
cdr3_nt: TGTGCCACCAGTGATGTTAACCAGGGGGGGGACATTCAGTACTTC

d_call: .
v_call: TRBV2
clone_size: many
j_call: TRBJ1-5
cdr3_aa: CASSEHQVSNQPQHF
cdr3_nt: TGTGCCAGCAGTGAGCACCAGGTTAGCAATCAGCCCCAGCATTTT

d_call: .
v_call: TRBV6-2/TRBV6-3
clone_size: few
j_call: TRBJ2-1
cdr3_aa: CASGLFYNEQFF
cdr3_nt: TGTGCCAGCGGGCTGTTCTACAATGAGCAGTTCTTC

d_call: .
v_call: TRBV7-2
clone_size: many
j_call: TRBJ1-5
cdr3_aa: CASSPGRGGNQPQHF
cdr3_nt: TGTGCCAGCAGCCCCGGCAGGGGCGGCAATCAGCCCCAGCATTTT

d_call: .
v_call: TRBV11-1
clone_size: .
j_call: TRBJ2-5
cdr3_aa: CASSQEGGTGTQYF
cdr3_nt: TGTGCCAGCAGCCAAGAAGGCGGGACGGGGACCCAGTACTTC

d_call: .
v_call: TRBV6-5
clone_size: .
j_call: TRBJ1-2
cdr3_aa: CASSYSRGAGANYGYTF
cdr3_nt: TGTGCCAGCAGTTACTCGAGAGGTGCAGGGGCTAACTATGGCTACACCTTC

d_call: TRBD2
v_call: TRBV28
clone_size: many
j_call: TRBJ2-7
cdr3_aa: CASSLFIGAGRDSYEQYF
cdr3_nt: TGTGCCAGCAGTTTATTCATAGGAGCGGGAAGAGACTCCTACGAGCAGTACTTC

d_call: .
v_call: TRBV4-2
clone_size: .
j_call: TRBJ2-7
cdr3_aa: CASSQGAVTAYEQYF
cdr3_nt: TGTGCCAGCAGCCAAGGGGCGGTAACTGCCTACGAGCAGTACTTC

d_call: TRBD1
v_call: TRBV5-1
clone_size: .
j_call: TRBJ1-5
cdr3_aa: CASSLVAGGTNQPQHF
cdr3_nt: TGCGCCAGCAGCTTGGTAGCAGGGGGCACCAATCAGCCCCAGCATTTT

d_call: .
v_call: TRBV19
clone_size: .
j_call: TRBJ2-1
cdr3_aa: CASSMGGRVSEQFF
cdr3_nt: TGTGCCAGTAGTATGGGGGGGCGGGTCTCTGAGCAGTTCTTC

d_call: .
v_call: TRBV5-4
clone_size: few
j_call: TRBJ2-7
cdr3_aa: CASSLGTALTHEQYF
cdr3_nt: TGTGCCAGCAGCTTGGGAACAGCCCTCACCCACGAGCAGTACTTC

d_call: TRBD2
v_call: TRBV7-2
clone_size: many
j_call: TRBJ2-3
cdr3_aa: CASSYQREDPDTQYF
cdr3_nt: TGTGCCAGCAGCTACCAGCGGGAGGACCCAGATACGCAGTATTTT

d_call: TRBD2
v_call: TRBV5-1
clone_size: many
j_call: TRBJ2-3
cdr3_aa: CASRPPRRESADTQYF
cdr3_nt: TGCGCCAGCAGACCGCCGAGGCGGGAGTCAGCAGATACGCAGTATTTT